This entry lists 27 T cell receptor beta chains sequenced from one sample in a study of CD8 T cells in Susac syndrome. When the RNA was reverse transcribed, random hexamers were used with an input of about 0.5 to 1 ug. TCRdb analysed the immunoSEQ multiplex PCR reads with MiXCR anew, one entry per CDR3 protein. The sample contains some 240,000 distinct CDR3 sequences, 90% to 97% of which appear only once. What was sequenced was CD4+ T cells from PBMCs. These receptor sequences come from a human donor with Susac syndrome.

The chain recombines TRBV6-6 with TRBJ2-1; 7 nucleotides line up with TRBD2. The CDR3 has 14 residues. CDR1 and CDR2 from the germline V gene are MNHNY and SVGAGI (reference sequence). The V segment lost 6 bases and the J segment 5 bases; nucleotides outside the gene matches: 7. Written as DNA, the CDR3 is TGTGCCAGCAGAAGCGGGACGGCACACAATGAGCAGTTCTTC. Protein sequence: CASRSGTAHNEQFF.

The rearrangement links TRBV7-8 to TRBJ1-5; weak D call: TRBD1 (6 bases). The germline CDR1 and CDR2 sequences are SGHVS and FQNEAQ. The CDR3 covers 14 residues. V was cut by 1 base and J by 4 bases, with 8 bases left in between. The CDR3 sequence: CASSLDRANQPQHF. The DNA of the CDR3 is TGTGCCAGCAGCTTAGACAGGGCGAATCAGCCCCAGCATTTT.

The chain combines TRBV7-9 with TRBJ1-1; D is uncertain. Per germline, CDR1 SEHNR and CDR2 FQNEAQ (reference sequence). This CDR3 is 15 amino acids long. V was clipped by 1 base and J by 3 bases, with 12 bases between them. DNA for the CDR3: TGTGCCAGCAGCTTAGGGGCAGCTGCGGACACTGAAGCTTTCTTT. Amino acid sequence: CASSLGAAADTEAFF. Using reference TRBV7-9 and TRBJ1-1 for the parts outside the CDR3, the full variable domain is DTGVSQNPRHKITKRGQNVTFRCDPISEHNRLYWYRQTLGQGPEFLTYFQNEAQLEKSRLLSDRFSAERPKGSFSTLEIQRTEQGDSAMYLCASSLGAAADTEAFFGQGTRLTVV.

This clonotype has just one count. This chain connects TRBV9 to TRBJ1-4; tentative D call: TRBD1 (6 bases). Trimming took off 2 bases at V and 8 bases at J, with 13 bases between the two ends. Germline CDR1 SGDLS, CDR2 YYNGEE. CDR3 length equals 14 residues. The CDR3 spells CASSVGQGPEKLFF. The CDR3 DNA is TGTGCCAGCAGCGTTGGGCAGGGGCCGGAAAAACTGTTTTTT.

The chain joins TRBV30 to TRBJ2-7, with D perhaps TRBD1 or TRBD2 (5 bases each). The CDR3 has 11 residues. V was cut by 5 bases and J by 3 bases, with 8 bases left in between. The germline V gene has CDR1 GTSNPN and CDR2 SVGIG (reference sequence). The CDR3 DNA reads TGTGCCTGGGGGGGTGGCTACGAGCAGTACTTC. It translates to CAWGGGYEQYF. The full variable domain, rest sourced from reference TRBV30 and TRBJ2-7, is SQTIHQWPATLVQPVGSPLSLECTVEGTSNPNLYWYRQAAGRGLQLLFYSVGIGQISSEVPQNLSASRPQDRQFILSSKKLLLSDSGFYLCAWGGGYEQYFGPGTRLTVT.

The genes are TRBV29-1 and TRBJ2-1, with no clear D. CDR1 is SQVTM, CDR2 ANQGSEA, per germline. The CDR3 has 13 residues. Trimming took 6 bases from V and 4 from J, leaving 13 bases between them. The CDR3 DNA reads as TGCAGCGTCCGTCCGACTGAATACAATGAGCAGTTCTTC. Protein: CSVRPTEYNEQFF.

The J gene is TRBJ2-2, the V gene TRBV15; 8 nucleotides align to TRBD2. The junction had 2 bases not matched to a gene; V was cut back by 1 base and J by 4 bases. The CDR3 extends over 15 amino acids. Germline lookup yields CDR1 LNHNV and CDR2 YYDKDF (reference sequence). The CDR3 reads CATSRATSGTGELFF. CDR3 DNA sequence: TGTGCCACCAGCAGAGCCACTAGCGGCACCGGGGAGCTGTTTTTT.

The chain has TRBV27 and TRBJ2-4, with a weak D call TRBD1 (5 bases). The ends were cut back, 6 bases at V and 8 bases at J, with 14 bases in the middle. The germline CDR1 and CDR2 sequences are MNHEY and SMNVEV (reference sequence). This CDR3 is built from 13 residues. CDR3 amino acids: CASSVQGGYIQYF. The CDR3 bases are TGTGCCAGCAGCGTGCAGGGTGGATACATTCAGTACTTC.

The gene calls are TRBV29-1 and TRBJ2-3; tentative D call: TRBD2 (5 bases). This CDR3 comprises 16 residues. Looked up from germline, CDR1 is SQVTM and CDR2 is ANQGSEA. Deletions cut 0 bases from V and 8 bases from J, with 21 bases between. DNA for the CDR3: TGCAGCGTTGAAGATCTAGAGGATAGAGGGTTCGGTACGCAGTATTTT. Protein: CSVEDLEDRGFGTQYF.

This rearrangement joins TRBV6-6 to TRBJ1-2; the D gene is possibly TRBD1 (5 bases). The CDR3 is 13 residues long. Between the trimmed V and J ends, which lost 10 bases and 3 bases, there was a span of 15 bases. Germline V gene data show CDR1 as MNHNY and CDR2 as SVGAGI (reference sequence). CDR3 in amino acids: CATPGQGYYGYTF. The CDR3 DNA follows: TGTGCCACCCCGGGGCAGGGCTACTATGGCTACACCTTC.

V gene TRBV5-1 combines with J gene TRBJ2-5; D possibly corresponds to TRBD1 (6 bases). Trimming left V 0 bases short and J 4 bases short, with 13 bases between. The CDR3 is 15 residues long. CDR1 is SGHRS and CDR2 is YFSETQ in the germline V gene. DNA for the CDR3: TGCGCCAGCAGCTTGGGCAACCAGGGGCGAGAGACCCAGTACTTC. Residues: CASSLGNQGRETQYF.

The CDR3 region has the DNA TGTGCCAGCAGTTTATCGCGAGTGAGAAGCAATCAGCCCCAGCATTTT. Translating it yields CASSLSRVRSNQPQHF. The chain is built from TRBV28 and TRBJ1-5; D not certain. The germline V gene has CDR1 MDHEN and CDR2 SYDVKM. The V gene lost 1 base and the J gene lost 1 base, with 11 bases spanning the gap. The CDR3 is 16 amino acids.

This clonotype was counted once. V and J are TRBV24-1 and TRBJ2-2; D not resolved. V lost 5 bases to trimming and J lost 1 base, with 7 bases between them. There are 14 residues in the CDR3. In germline, CDR1 is KGHDR, CDR2 SFDVKD. CDR3 in amino acids: CATSVARNTGELFF. The CDR3 nucleotides read TGTGCCACCAGTGTAGCCAGGAACACCGGGGAGCTGTTTTTT.

This clonotype was recorded a few times. The chain uses TRBV4-1 and TRBJ2-7; 12 bases are a match to TRBD2. CDR3 length: 15 amino acids. Germline values: CDR1 MGHRA, CDR2 YSYEKL. V trimming: 4 bases; J trimming: 4 bases; junction bases outside the gene matches: 5. This chain's CDR3 is CASSRGLAGTYEQYF. CDR3 DNA sequence: TGCGCCAGCAGCCGAGGACTAGCGGGGACGTACGAGCAGTACTTC.

The chain has TRBV10-3 and TRBJ2-7, with D uncertain. V was clipped by 4 bases and J by 3 bases, with 10 bases between them. This CDR3 region has 13 residues. Germline loops: CDR1 ENHRY, CDR2 SYGVKD. CDR3 sequence (DNA): TGTGCCATCAGTGCAGGCAGTGACTACGAGCAGTACTTC. The encoded protein is CAISAGSDYEQYF.

The chain combines TRBV5-6 with TRBJ1-2; a weak D match, TRBD1 (5 bases). The CDR3 loop spans 13 amino acids. Germline CDR1 SGHDT, CDR2 YYEEEE. The V end was cut by 1 base, the J end by 2 bases, with 6 bases between. CDR3 DNA sequence: TGTGCCAGCAGCTTGAAGGGGAACTATGGCTACACCTTC. It specifies CASSLKGNYGYTF.

J is TRBJ2-6 and V is TRBV2; 7 bases are a match to TRBD1. V shed 4 bases and J 2 bases; nucleotides not matched to a gene: 2. Germline V gene data show CDR1 as SNHLY and CDR2 as FYNNEI. The CDR3 has 15 residues. The CDR3 region has the DNA TGTGCCAGCAGTGTCGACAGGGCTGGGGCCAACGTCCTGACTTTC. Its protein is CASSVDRAGANVLTF. The complete variable domain, with remaining parts taken from reference TRBV2 and TRBJ2-6, reads EPEVTQTPSHQVTQMGQEVILRCVPISNHLYFYWYRQILGQKVEFLVSFYNNEISEKSEIFDDQFSVERPDGSNFTLKIRSTKLEDSAMYFCASSVDRAGANVLTFGAGSRLTVL.

The gene calls are TRBV20-1 and TRBJ2-7; D uncertain. V was trimmed by 5 bases and J by 6 bases, leaving 14 bases between them. The germline V gene encodes CDR1 DFQATT and CDR2 SNEGSKA (reference sequence). The CDR3 totals 12 residues. For the CDR3, the DNA is TGCAGTGCTGCCCGACTTGCGTCCGAGCAGTACTTC. It specifies CSAARLASEQYF.

The chain is built from TRBV2 and TRBJ2-7; D is uncertain. Germline V gives CDR1 SNHLY, CDR2 FYNNEI. V was shortened by 7 bases and J by 2 bases, with 12 bases between the two germline ends. This CDR3 comprises 13 residues. CDR3 DNA: TGTGCCAGCAACAGTGGCCCTACCTACGAGCAGTACTTC. Its protein is CASNSGPTYEQYF.

The rearrangement uses TRBV9 and TRBJ2-2; the D gene is possibly TRBD2 (5 bases). Per the germline V gene, CDR1 is SGDLS and CDR2 is YYNGEE. This CDR3 comprises 16 residues. Trimming cost V 0 bases and J 2 bases, with 11 bases left between them. CDR3 DNA sequence: TGTGCCAGCAGCGTAGACTCGGGAACAAACACCGGGGAGCTGTTTTTT. Protein: CASSVDSGTNTGELFF.

The V gene is TRBV7-9, the J gene TRBJ2-1; 10 nucleotides line up with TRBD1. With V trimmed by 2 bases and J by 7 bases, 8 bases remained unmatched. The CDR3 runs to 16 residues. Germline V gene data show CDR1 as SEHNR and CDR2 as FQNEAQ (reference sequence). The CDR3 DNA sequence: TGTGCCAGCAGCTTATCGACAGGGGGCATGTGGAATGAGCAGTTCTTC. This sequence encodes CASSLSTGGMWNEQFF.

The rearrangement uses TRBV30 and TRBJ2-3; D possibly corresponds to TRBD1 (5 bases). Germline V CDR1 and CDR2: GTSNPN, SVGIG (reference sequence). V lost 1 base, J lost 5 bases, and 10 bases lay in between. The CDR3 is made up of 13 amino acids. The CDR3 sequence is CAWSAQARDTQYF. The CDR3 coding sequence is TGTGCCTGGAGTGCACAGGCCAGAGATACGCAGTATTTT.

The rearrangement links TRBV6-1 to TRBJ2-3; D unresolved. The CDR3 has 12 residues. V was trimmed by 3 bases and J by 14 bases, leaving 15 bases between them. Germline V gives CDR1 MNHNS, CDR2 SASEGT. CDR3 DNA sequence: TGTGCCAGCAGTGAGAATAGCCCTGGAAGGTATTTT. It yields the protein CASSENSPGRYF.

This sequence joins TRBV27 and TRBJ1-5; the D is unclear. From germline, CDR1 is MNHEY and CDR2 SMNVEV (reference sequence). The CDR3 is made up of 12 amino acids. The germline V and J ends were trimmed by 5 bases and 3 bases, with 5 bases remaining between them. CDR3 amino acids: CASSPTNQPQHF. The CDR3 DNA is TGTGCCAGCAGTCCCACCAATCAGCCCCAGCATTTT.

The rearrangement uses TRBV19 and TRBJ2-2; 14 positions match TRBD2. J gave up 6 bases and V 10 bases, and 10 bases lay outside the gene matches. The CDR3 sequence is 16 residues long. In germline, CDR1 is LNHDA, CDR2 SQIVND (reference sequence). This CDR3 reads CATGTSGSLMAGELFF. CDR3 bases: TGTGCCACCGGGACTAGCGGGAGCTTGATGGCCGGGGAGCTGTTTTTT. The whole variable domain, remainder taken from reference TRBV19 and TRBJ2-2, is DGGITQSPKYLFRKEGQNVTLSCEQNLNHDAMYWYRQDPGQGLRLIYYSQIVNDFQKGDIAEGYSVSREKKESFPLTVTSAQKNPTAFYLCATGTSGSLMAGELFFGEGSRLTVL.

V is TRBV7-9 and J is TRBJ2-7, with D uncertain. The CDR3 loop spans 14 amino acids. The V end was cut by 3 bases, the J end by 2 bases, with 11 bases between. Per the germline V gene, CDR1 is SEHNR and CDR2 is FQNEAQ (reference sequence). CDR3 nucleotide sequence: TGTGCCAGCAGCTTTAACTACGGCACCTACGAGCAGTACTTC. Translating it yields CASSFNYGTYEQYF.

The gene calls are TRBV9 and TRBJ2-7; 9 bases fit TRBD2. Germline assignment: CDR1 SGDLS and CDR2 YYNGEE. The CDR3 consists of 16 residues. V lost 0 bases and J lost 2; bases outside the gene matches: 6. The CDR3: CASSVEVVAGAYEQYF. DNA for the CDR3: TGTGCCAGCAGCGTAGAAGTTGTAGCGGGGGCCTACGAGCAGTACTTC.